Presented here are 9 T cell receptor beta chains from one specimen sequenced in a study of glioma-infiltrating T cells. Amplification of TCR alpha and beta CDR3 regions from RNA used iRepertoire nested multiplex PCR. TCRdb used MiXCR to reprocess the multiplex PCR reads, holding one entry per CDR3 protein. The table lists 84,000 or so distinct CDR3 sequences, about 23% of them singletons. The specimen was glioma tissue, nonneoplastic brain tissue, or PBMCs (not recorded which). The receptors derive from a human donor with low-grade glioma or glioblastoma, undergoing nonglioma brain surgery, or in good health (not recorded which).

This clonotype was detected many times. The chain joins TRBV6-1 to TRBJ2-7; a weak D match, TRBD1 (6 bases). The CDR3 is 13 amino acids. V lost 7 bases, J lost 1 base, and 11 bases lay in between. CDR1 and CDR2 from the germline V gene are MNHNS and SASEGT. CDR3 in amino acids: CASTQTGSYEQYF. The DNA for the CDR3 is TGTGCCAGCACCCAGACAGGTTCCTACGAGCAGTACTTC.

This clonotype was picked up many times. The chain carries TRBV2 and TRBJ1-4; D is ambiguous. In germline, CDR1 is SNHLY, CDR2 FYNNEI. V lost 7 bases and J 7 bases, leaving 19 bases between the germline ends. The CDR3 is 15 residues long. Written as DNA, the CDR3 is TGTGCCAGCACCACCGCGGGAAAGCCACCTGAAAAACTGTTTTTT. This translates into CASTTAGKPPEKLFF.

This clonotype was found many times. The chain links TRBV2 to TRBJ2-7; D gene ambiguous. Trimming left V 7 bases short and J 3 bases short, with 16 bases between. This CDR3 spans 14 amino acids. Looked up from germline, CDR1 is SNHLY and CDR2 is FYNNEI. The CDR3 DNA reads as TGTGCCAGCACTCCGGAGACCCGGTACTACGAGCAGTACTTC. Protein: CASTPETRYYEQYF.

The sample holds many counts of this clonotype. The rearrangement uses TRBV19 and TRBJ1-5; D is ambiguous. Germline loops: CDR1 LNHDA, CDR2 SQIVND (reference sequence). The CDR3 is 13 residues long. Trimming left V 0 bases short and J 2 bases short, with 2 bases between. The DNA of the CDR3 is TGTGCCAGTAGTATAGAAGGCAATCAGCCCCAGCATTTT. Translated, it gives CASSIEGNQPQHF.

This sequence joins TRBV4-1 and TRBJ2-7; TRBD2 matches 14 bases. Germline CDR1 is MGHRA and CDR2 is YSYEKL. The CDR3 is 18 amino acids. V shed 3 bases and J 2 bases; nucleotides not matched to a gene: 9. In DNA form, the CDR3 reads TGCGCCAGCAGCCAGGGGTCCGGGACTAGCGGGGGAGCCTACGAGCAGTACTTC. It is translated as CASSQGSGTSGGAYEQYF.

This clonotype has at least ten counts. The chain links TRBV2 to TRBJ2-1; unclear D gene. V was clipped by 2 bases and J by 7 bases, with 12 bases between them. In germline, CDR1 is SNHLY, CDR2 FYNNEI. The CDR3 spans 14 residues. DNA of the CDR3: TGTGCCAGCAGTGAAAGTTGGGGTTCAAATGAGCAGTTCTTC. Encoded protein: CASSESWGSNEQFF.

The table lists this clonotype with many counts. The V and J genes are TRBV12-3 or TRBV12-4 and TRBJ2-5; 7 bases agree with TRBD1. The CDR3 contains 16 residues. Trimming at V came to 5 bases and at J to 7 bases, leaving 16 bases not matched to a gene. CDR3 nucleotide sequence: TGTGCCAGCAGTGAATCACCGGGACAGTATAAGGCGACCCAGTACTTC. As protein: CASSESPGQYKATQYF.

There are many counts of this clonotype. V usage is TRBV20-1 and J usage is TRBJ1-2; no reliable D call. The CDR3 covers 9 residues. V lost 6 bases and J 7 bases, leaving 6 bases between the germline ends. Germline V lookup: CDR1 DFQATT, CDR2 SNEGSKA (reference sequence). The CDR3 bases are TGCAGTGCCCTCGGTGGCTACACCTTC. Translated, it gives CSALGGYTF.

Notes on this clonotype: Since the CDR3 does not end with the conserved phenylalanine or tryptophan, this likely comes from a read error. The rearrangement uses TRBV6-2 or TRBV6-3 and TRBJ2-3; weak D call: TRBD1 (8 bases). Trimming left V 5 bases short and J 4 bases short, with 16 bases between. CDR1 is MNHEY and CDR2 is SVGEGT in the germline V gene. CDR3 length equals 15 residues. CDR3 in amino acids: CASSGTGGGADTQYL. The CDR3 nucleotides are TGTGCCAGCAGTGGCACAGGGGGGGGGGCAGATACGCAGTATCTT.